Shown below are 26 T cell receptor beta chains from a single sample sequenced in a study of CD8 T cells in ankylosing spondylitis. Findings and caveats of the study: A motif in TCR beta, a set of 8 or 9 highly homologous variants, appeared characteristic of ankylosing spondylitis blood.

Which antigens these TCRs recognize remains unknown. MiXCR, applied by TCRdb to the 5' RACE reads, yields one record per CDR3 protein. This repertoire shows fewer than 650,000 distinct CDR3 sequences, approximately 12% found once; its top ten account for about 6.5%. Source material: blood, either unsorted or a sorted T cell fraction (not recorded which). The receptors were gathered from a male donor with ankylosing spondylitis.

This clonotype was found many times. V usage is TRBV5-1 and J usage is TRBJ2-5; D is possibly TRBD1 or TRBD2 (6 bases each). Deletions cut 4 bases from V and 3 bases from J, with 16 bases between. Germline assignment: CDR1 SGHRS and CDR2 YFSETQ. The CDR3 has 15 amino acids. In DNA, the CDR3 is TGCGCCAGCAGCGTCCGAGGGGGAGGAGAAGAGACCCAGTACTTC. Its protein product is CASSVRGGGEETQYF.

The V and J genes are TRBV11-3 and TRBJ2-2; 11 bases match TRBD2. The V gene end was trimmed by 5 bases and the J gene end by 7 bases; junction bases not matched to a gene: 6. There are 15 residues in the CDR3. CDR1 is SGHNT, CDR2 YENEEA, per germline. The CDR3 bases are TGTGCCAGCAGCCCGACTAGCGGGAATAACGGGGAGCTGTTTTTT. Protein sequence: CASSPTSGNNGELFF.

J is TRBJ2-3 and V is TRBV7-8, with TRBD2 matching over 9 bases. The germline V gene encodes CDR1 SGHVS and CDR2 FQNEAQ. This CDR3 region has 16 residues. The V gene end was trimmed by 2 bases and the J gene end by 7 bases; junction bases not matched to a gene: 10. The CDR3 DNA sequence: TGTGCCAGCAGCTTACCGTTTGGGCGGGAGGGGTATACGCAGTATTTT. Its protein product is CASSLPFGREGYTQYF.

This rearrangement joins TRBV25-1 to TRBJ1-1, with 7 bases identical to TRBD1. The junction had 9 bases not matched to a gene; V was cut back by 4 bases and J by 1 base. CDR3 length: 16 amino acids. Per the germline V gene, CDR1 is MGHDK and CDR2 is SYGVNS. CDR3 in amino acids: CASSARGRGGNTEAFF. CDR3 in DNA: TGTGCCAGCAGTGCCCGAGGCAGGGGGGGGAACACTGAAGCTTTCTTT.

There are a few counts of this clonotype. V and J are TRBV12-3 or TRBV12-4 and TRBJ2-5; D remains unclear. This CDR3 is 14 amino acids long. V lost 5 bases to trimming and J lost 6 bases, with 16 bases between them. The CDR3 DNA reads TGTGCCAGCAGTCTCGGACCCGAGAGAAAGACCCAGTACTTC. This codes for CASSLGPERKTQYF.

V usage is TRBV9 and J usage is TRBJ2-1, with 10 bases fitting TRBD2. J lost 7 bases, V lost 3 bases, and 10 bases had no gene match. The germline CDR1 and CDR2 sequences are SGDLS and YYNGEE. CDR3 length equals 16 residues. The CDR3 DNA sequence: TGTGCCAGCAGCGCCTCCGGGACTAGCGTATCAAATGAGCAGTTCTTC. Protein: CASSASGTSVSNEQFF.

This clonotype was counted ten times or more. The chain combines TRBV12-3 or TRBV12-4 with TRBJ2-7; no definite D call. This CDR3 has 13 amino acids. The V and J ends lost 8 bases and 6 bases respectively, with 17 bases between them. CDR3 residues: CASGQDWASEQYF. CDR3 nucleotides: TGTGCCAGCGGGCAGGATTGGGCTAGCGAGCAGTACTTC.

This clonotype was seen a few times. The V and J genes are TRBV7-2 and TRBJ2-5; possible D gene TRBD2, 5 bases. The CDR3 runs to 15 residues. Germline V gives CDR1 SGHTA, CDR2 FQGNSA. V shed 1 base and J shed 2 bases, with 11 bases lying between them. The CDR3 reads CASSLGGLVQETQYF. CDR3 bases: TGTGCCAGCAGCTTAGGCGGGCTAGTTCAAGAGACCCAGTACTTC.

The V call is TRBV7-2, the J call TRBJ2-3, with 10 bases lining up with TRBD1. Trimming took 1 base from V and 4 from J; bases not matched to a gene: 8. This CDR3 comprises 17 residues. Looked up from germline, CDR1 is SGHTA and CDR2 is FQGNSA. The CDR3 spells CASSLGQGASSADTQYF. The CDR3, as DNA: TGTGCCAGCAGCTTAGGACAGGGGGCCTCTTCTGCAGATACGCAGTATTTT.

CDR3 protein: CATSDSAASGSYEQYF. The CDR3 coding sequence is TGTGCCACCAGTGATTCCGCGGCTAGTGGGTCCTACGAGCAGTACTTC. The chain carries TRBV24-1 and TRBJ2-7; D gene unclear. The CDR3 contains 16 residues. V lost 2 bases to trimming and J lost 1 base, with 14 bases between them. Germline loops: CDR1 KGHDR, CDR2 SFDVKD.

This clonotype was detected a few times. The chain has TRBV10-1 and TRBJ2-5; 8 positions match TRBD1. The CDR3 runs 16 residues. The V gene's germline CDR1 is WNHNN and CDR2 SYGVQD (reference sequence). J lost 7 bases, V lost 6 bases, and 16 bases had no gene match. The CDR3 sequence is CASSERGGQALGTQYF. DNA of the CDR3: TGCGCCAGCAGCGAGAGAGGGGGACAGGCCTTAGGGACCCAGTACTTC.

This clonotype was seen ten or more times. The CDR3 region has the DNA TGTGCCAGCAGCCTAGACAGGGGAAGGGTTAATTCACCCCTCCACTTT. It specifies CASSLDRGRVNSPLHF. This chain joins TRBV12-3 or TRBV12-4 and TRBJ1-6; 8 bases line up with TRBD1. The trim removed 6 bases at V and 6 bases at J, leaving 10 bases unmatched. This CDR3 has 16 residues.

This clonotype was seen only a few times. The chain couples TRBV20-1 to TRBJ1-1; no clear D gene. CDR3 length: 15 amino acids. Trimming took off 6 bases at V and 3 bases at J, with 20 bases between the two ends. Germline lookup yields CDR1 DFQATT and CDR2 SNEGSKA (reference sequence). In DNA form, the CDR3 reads TGCAGTGCCCAGCGCCCGGGAGGCTTTGACACTGAAGCTTTCTTT. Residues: CSAQRPGGFDTEAFF.

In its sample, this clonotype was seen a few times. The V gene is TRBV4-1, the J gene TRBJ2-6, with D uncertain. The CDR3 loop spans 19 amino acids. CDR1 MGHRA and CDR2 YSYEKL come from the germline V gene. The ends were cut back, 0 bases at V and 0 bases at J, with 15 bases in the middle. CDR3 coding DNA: TGCGCCAGCAGCCAAGATTCCGTGACGGCTGGCTCTGGGGCCAACGTCCTGACTTTC. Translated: CASSQDSVTAGSGANVLTF.

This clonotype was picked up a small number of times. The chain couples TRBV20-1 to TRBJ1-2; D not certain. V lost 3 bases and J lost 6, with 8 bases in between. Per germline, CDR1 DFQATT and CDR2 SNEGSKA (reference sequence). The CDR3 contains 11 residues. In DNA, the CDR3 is TGCAGTGCTAGGAGCGGGGATGGCTACACCTTC. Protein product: CSARSGDGYTF.

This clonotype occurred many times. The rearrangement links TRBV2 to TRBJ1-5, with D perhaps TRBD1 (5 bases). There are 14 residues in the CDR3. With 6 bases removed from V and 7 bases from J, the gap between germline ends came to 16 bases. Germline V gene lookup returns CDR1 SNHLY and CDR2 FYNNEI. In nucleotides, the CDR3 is TGTGCCAGCAGGGGACCCAGCGATGTGCAGCCCCAGCATTTT. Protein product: CASRGPSDVQPQHF.

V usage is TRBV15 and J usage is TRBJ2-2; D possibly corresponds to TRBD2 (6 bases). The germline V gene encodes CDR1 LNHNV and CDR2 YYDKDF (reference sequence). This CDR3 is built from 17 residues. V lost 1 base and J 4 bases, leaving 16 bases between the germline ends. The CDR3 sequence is CATSRGGAGLFTGELFF. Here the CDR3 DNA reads TGTGCCACCAGCAGAGGCGGGGCAGGACTATTCACCGGGGAGCTGTTTTTT.

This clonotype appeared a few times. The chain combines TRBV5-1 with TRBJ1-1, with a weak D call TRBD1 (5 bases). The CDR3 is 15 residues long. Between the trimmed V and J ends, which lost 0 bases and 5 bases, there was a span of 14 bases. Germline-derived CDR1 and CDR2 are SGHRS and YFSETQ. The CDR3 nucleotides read TGCGCCAGCAGCTTGGGGGGAGGGACCCTAACTGAAGCTTTCTTT. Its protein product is CASSLGGGTLTEAFF.

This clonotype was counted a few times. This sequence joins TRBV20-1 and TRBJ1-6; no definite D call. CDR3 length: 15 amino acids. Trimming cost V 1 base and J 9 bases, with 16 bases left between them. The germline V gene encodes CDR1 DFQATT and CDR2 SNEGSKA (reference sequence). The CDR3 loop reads CSARVYPGFTSPLHF. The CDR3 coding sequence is TGCAGTGCTAGAGTATACCCGGGATTCACTTCACCCCTCCACTTT.

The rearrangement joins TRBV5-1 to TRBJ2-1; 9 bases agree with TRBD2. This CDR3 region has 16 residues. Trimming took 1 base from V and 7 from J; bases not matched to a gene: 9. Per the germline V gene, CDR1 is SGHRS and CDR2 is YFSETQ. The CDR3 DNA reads TGCGCCAGCAGCTTGTCTACTAGCGGGTTTGGGAATGAGCAGTTCTTC. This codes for CASSLSTSGFGNEQFF.

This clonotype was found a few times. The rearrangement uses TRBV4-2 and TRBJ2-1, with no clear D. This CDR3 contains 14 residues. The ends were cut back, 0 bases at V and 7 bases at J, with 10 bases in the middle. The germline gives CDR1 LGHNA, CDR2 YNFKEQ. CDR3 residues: CASSQDARRNEQFF. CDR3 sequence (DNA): TGTGCCAGCAGCCAAGATGCCCGAAGAAATGAGCAGTTCTTC.

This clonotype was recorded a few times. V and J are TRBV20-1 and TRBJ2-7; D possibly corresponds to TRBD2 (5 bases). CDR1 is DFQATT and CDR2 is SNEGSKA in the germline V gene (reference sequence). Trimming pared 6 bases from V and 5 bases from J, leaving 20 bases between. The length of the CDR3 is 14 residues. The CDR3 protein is CSAPGPGNGHEQYV. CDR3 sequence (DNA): TGCAGTGCCCCTGGGCCGGGGAACGGACACGAGCAGTACGTC.

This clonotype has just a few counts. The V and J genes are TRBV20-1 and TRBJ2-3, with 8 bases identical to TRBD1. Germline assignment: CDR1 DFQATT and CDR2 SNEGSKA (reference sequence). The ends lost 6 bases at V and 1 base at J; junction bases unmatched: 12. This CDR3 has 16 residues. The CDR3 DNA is TGCAGTGCCCTAACGGACAGGGCGAGAGGCACAGATACGCAGTATTTT. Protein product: CSALTDRARGTDTQYF.

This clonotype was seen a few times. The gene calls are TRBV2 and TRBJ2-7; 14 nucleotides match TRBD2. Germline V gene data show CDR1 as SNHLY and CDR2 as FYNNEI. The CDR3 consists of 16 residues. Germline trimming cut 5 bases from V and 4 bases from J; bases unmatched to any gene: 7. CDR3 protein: CASSPTSGRALYEQYF. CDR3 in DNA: TGTGCCAGCAGTCCGACTAGCGGGAGGGCCCTGTACGAGCAGTACTTC.

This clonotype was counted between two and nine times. CDR3 protein: CSAIKDEGIYEQYF. CDR3 nucleotides: TGCAGTGCTATAAAAGATGAGGGTATCTACGAGCAGTACTTC. The chain is built from TRBV20-1 and TRBJ2-7; maybe TRBD2 (5 bases). V dropped 4 bases and J dropped 3 bases, with 16 bases sitting between them. Germline values: CDR1 DFQATT, CDR2 SNEGSKA (reference sequence). The CDR3 loop spans 14 amino acids.

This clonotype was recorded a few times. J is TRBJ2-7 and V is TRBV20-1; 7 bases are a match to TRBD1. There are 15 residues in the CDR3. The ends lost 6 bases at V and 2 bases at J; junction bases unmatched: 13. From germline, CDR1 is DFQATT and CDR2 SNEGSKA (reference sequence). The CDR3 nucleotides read TGCAGTGCACTCTCTGGGACAGATAACACCTACGAGCAGTACTTC. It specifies CSALSGTDNTYEQYF.